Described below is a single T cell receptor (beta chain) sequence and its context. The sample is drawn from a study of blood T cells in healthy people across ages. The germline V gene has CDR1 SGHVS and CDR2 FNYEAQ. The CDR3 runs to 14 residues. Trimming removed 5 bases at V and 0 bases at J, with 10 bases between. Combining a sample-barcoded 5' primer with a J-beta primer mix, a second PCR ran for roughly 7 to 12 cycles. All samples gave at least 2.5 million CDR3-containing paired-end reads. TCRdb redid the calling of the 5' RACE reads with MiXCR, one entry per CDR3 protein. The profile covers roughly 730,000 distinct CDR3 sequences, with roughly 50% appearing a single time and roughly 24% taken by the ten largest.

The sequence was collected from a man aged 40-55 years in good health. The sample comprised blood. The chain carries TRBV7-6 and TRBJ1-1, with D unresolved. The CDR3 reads CASSRTEMNTEAFF. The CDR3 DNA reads TGTGCCAGCAGCCGAACAGAAATGAACACTGAAGCTTTCTTT.